This T cell receptor (beta chain) emerged from a study of CD8 T cells in Susac syndrome. CDR3 size: 13 residues. Looked up from germline, CDR1 is DFQATT and CDR2 is SNEGSKA (reference sequence). V was pared by 3 bases and J by 1 base, with 7 bases between. The RNA, about 0.45 to 1 ug, was put through reverse transcription using random hexamers. Coverage of TCR beta CDR3 amplification by immunoSEQ multiplex PCR extended to 54 Vbeta and 13 Jbeta. TCRdb passed the immunoSEQ multiplex PCR reads through MiXCR, listing each CDR3 protein once. The top ten clones hold 0.075% to 0.09% of a sample with roughly 150,000 distinct CDR3 sequences, approximately 96% of them seen once. TCR beta sequences were obtained from blood CD8+ and CD4+ T cells.

The sample comprised CD4+ T cells from PBMCs. The source is a human donor with Susac syndrome. The gene calls are TRBV20-1 and TRBJ2-1; D not resolved. CDR3 bases: TGCAGTGCTAGTGGTGGTTCCTACAATGAGCAGTTCTTC. This translates into CSASGGSYNEQFF.